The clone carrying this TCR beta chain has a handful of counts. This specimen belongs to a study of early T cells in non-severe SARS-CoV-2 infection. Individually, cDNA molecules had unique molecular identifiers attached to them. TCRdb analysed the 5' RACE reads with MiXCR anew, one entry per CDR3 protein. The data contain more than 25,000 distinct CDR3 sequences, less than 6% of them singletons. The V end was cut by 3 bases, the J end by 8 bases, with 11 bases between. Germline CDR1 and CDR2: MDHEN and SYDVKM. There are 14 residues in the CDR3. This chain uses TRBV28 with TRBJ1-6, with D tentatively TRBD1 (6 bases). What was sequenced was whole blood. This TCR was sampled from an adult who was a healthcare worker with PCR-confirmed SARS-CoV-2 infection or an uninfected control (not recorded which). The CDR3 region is CASSFAGGYSPLHF. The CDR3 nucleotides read TGTGCCAGCAGTTTTGCGGGGGGCTATTCACCCCTCCACTTT.